These 21 T cell receptor beta chains were all obtained from the same sample, sequenced in a study of blood T cells in healthy people across ages. A J-beta primer mix and a sample-barcoded 5' primer were used in a second PCR of about 7 to 12 cycles. TCRdb reanalysed the 5' RACE reads using MiXCR and keeps one entry per CDR3 protein. The sample has roughly 1,000,000 distinct CDR3 sequences, around 25% seen once. These data are also associated with another study on T cells of mothers and their children.

Sample: blood. The receptors shown here come from a girl aged 2-10 years in good health.

The CDR3 sequence: CASSILGTGRDEQFF. CDR3 bases: TGTGCCAGCAGTATACTGGGGACAGGCCGGGATGAGCAGTTCTTC. The chain is built from TRBV6-2 or TRBV6-3 and TRBJ2-1; TRBD1 aligns across 8 bases. V was clipped by 5 bases and J by 8 bases; unmatched bases: 11. Looked up from germline, CDR1 is MNHEY and CDR2 is SVGEGT. The CDR3 is made up of 15 amino acids.

The chain links TRBV4-2 to TRBJ1-4; D call uncertain. The CDR3 is 16 amino acids. The germline V and J ends were trimmed by 1 base and 5 bases, with 14 bases remaining between them. Per the germline V gene, CDR1 is LGHNA and CDR2 is YNFKEQ. The CDR3 protein is CASSQGVRSTNEKLFF. CDR3 sequence (DNA): TGTGCCAGCAGCCAAGGGGTGAGGAGTACAAATGAAAAACTGTTTTTT.

This clonotype was observed a handful of times. The chain has TRBV10-3 and TRBJ2-3, with D perhaps matching TRBD1 or TRBD2 (5 bases each). With 8 bases removed from V and 2 bases from J, the gap between germline ends came to 11 bases. CDR3 length: 13 amino acids. Germline lookup yields CDR1 ENHRY and CDR2 SYGVKD. CDR3 residues: CAIGKGTTDTQYF. The CDR3, as DNA: TGTGCCATCGGAAAGGGGACCACAGATACGCAGTATTTT.

This chain links TRBV5-1 with TRBJ1-4; TRBD1 might be the D (5 bases). The V gene's germline CDR1 is SGHRS and CDR2 YFSETQ. Between the trimmed V and J ends, which lost 0 bases and 5 bases, there was a span of 17 bases. This CDR3 region has 17 residues. The CDR3 coding sequence is TGCGCCAGCAGCTTGGCCGGTGCGGGGGGTAGAAATGAAAAACTGTTTTTT. This translates into CASSLAGAGGRNEKLFF.

The sample holds a few counts of this clonotype. The chain combines TRBV29-1 with TRBJ1-2; possibly TRBD1 for D (6 bases). The V end was cut by 6 bases, the J end by 5 bases, with 16 bases between. Germline lookup yields CDR1 SQVTM and CDR2 ANQGSEA. The CDR3 is 13 residues long. The CDR3 region has the DNA TGCAGCGTGACCCCAGGACAGAAATATGGCTACACCTTC. The encoded protein is CSVTPGQKYGYTF. Drawing the rest from reference TRBV29-1 and TRBJ1-2, the complete variable domain is SAVISQKPSRDICQRGTSLTIQCQVDSQVTMMFWYRQQPGQSLTLIATANQGSEATYESGFVIDKFPISRPNLTFSTLTVSNMSPEDSSIYLCSVTPGQKYGYTFGSGTRLTVV.

This sequence joins TRBV5-1 and TRBJ2-1, with TRBD2 matching over 10 bases. The V gene end was trimmed by 3 bases and the J gene end by 4 bases; junction bases not matched to a gene: 10. The CDR3 consists of 17 residues. Germline loops: CDR1 SGHRS, CDR2 YFSETQ. The CDR3 sequence is CASSSFSSGGLYNEQFF. The CDR3, as DNA: TGCGCCAGCAGCTCCTTTTCTAGCGGGGGCCTTTACAATGAGCAGTTCTTC.

Remarks on this clonotype: One end of the junction does not line up with germline, which may come from a read error. V is TRBV12-5 and J is TRBJ1-1, with 7 positions matching TRBD1. The length of the CDR3 is 15 residues. CDR1 is LGHNT and CDR2 is FRNRAP in the germline V gene. CDR3 amino acids: CAGGPAGQSNTEAFF. The CDR3 bases are TGTGCTGGTGGTCCAGCGGGACAGTCGAACACTGAAGCTTTCTTT. The full variable domain, completed using reference TRBV12-5 and TRBJ1-1, is DARVTQTPRHKVTEMGQEVTMRCQPILGHNTVFWYRQTMMQGLELLAYFRNRAPLDDSGMPKDRFSAEMPDATLATLKIQPSEPRDSAVYFCAGGPAGQSNTEAFFGQGTRLTVV.

The V call is TRBV20-1, the J call TRBJ2-7; D perhaps matches TRBD2 (6 bases). Between the trimmed V and J ends, which lost 1 base and 7 bases, there was a span of 14 bases. The CDR3 is made up of 13 amino acids. Germline assignment: CDR1 DFQATT and CDR2 SNEGSKA (reference sequence). In nucleotides, the CDR3 is TGCAGTGCTAGAGTAGCACCGGGGGAGGAGCAGTACTTC. Amino acid sequence: CSARVAPGEEQYF.

The V call is TRBV29-1, the J call TRBJ2-5; TRBD2 aligns across 12 bases. The J call may be wrong; the DNA end is better matched by TRBJ2-7. This CDR3 is built from 17 residues. The germline gives CDR1 SQVTM, CDR2 ANQGSEA. The CDR3, as DNA: TGCAGCGTTGAAGAATCTAGCGGGGGGGCCGTCGGTTACGAGCAGTACTTC. Protein: CSVEESSGGAVGYEQYF.

This clonotype appeared a few times. This chain links TRBV6-5 with TRBJ2-5, with a tentative D call TRBD2 (5 bases). Germline V lookup: CDR1 MNHEY, CDR2 SVGAGI. The CDR3 sequence is 11 residues long. CDR3 residues: CATGVLGSRYF. The CDR3 bases are TGTGCAACCGGGGTTCTGGGATCGCGGTACTTC.

The chain joins TRBV7-2 to TRBJ2-1; perhaps TRBD1 as D (5 bases). V was clipped by 5 bases and J by 5 bases, with 19 bases between them. Germline loops: CDR1 SGHTA, CDR2 FQGNSA. This CDR3 has 16 residues. In nucleotides, the CDR3 is TGTGCCAGCAGCCCGAATCCGTTTATCAGGGACAATGAGCAGTTCTTC. Protein product: CASSPNPFIRDNEQFF.

This clonotype was recorded many times. The chain employs TRBV4-3 and TRBJ2-1; possibly TRBD2 for D (5 bases). The CDR3 has 16 amino acids. Germline assignment: CDR1 LGHNA and CDR2 YSLEER. The V end was cut by 0 bases, the J end by 2 bases, with 11 bases between. CDR3 protein: CASSQEAGSPYNEQFF. CDR3 coding DNA: TGCGCCAGCAGCCAAGAGGCGGGTTCGCCCTACAATGAGCAGTTCTTC.

The chain carries TRBV7-2 and TRBJ2-5, with a weak D call TRBD2 (6 bases). Looked up from germline, CDR1 is SGHTA and CDR2 is FQGNSA. The CDR3 consists of 16 residues. Trimming stripped 3 bases from V and 5 bases from J, with 19 bases between. The CDR3 DNA reads as TGTGCCAGCAGCTTCGGGGAAAGCGGGTGGGAGGAGACCCAGTACTTC. This sequence encodes CASSFGESGWEETQYF.

The chain recombines TRBV20-1 with TRBJ2-4; TRBD2 might be the D (6 bases). Germline CDR1 and CDR2: DFQATT and SNEGSKA (reference sequence). The V gene lost 0 bases and the J gene lost 0 bases, with 9 bases spanning the gap. The CDR3 is made up of 15 amino acids. The CDR3 sequence is CSARDRDLAKNIQYF. Here the CDR3 DNA reads TGCAGTGCTAGAGATAGGGACTTAGCCAAAAACATTCAGTACTTC.

The V and J genes are TRBV19 and TRBJ1-1; 9 bases line up with TRBD1. Looked up from germline, CDR1 is LNHDA and CDR2 is SQIVND (reference sequence). Germline trimming cut 6 bases from V and 11 bases from J; bases unmatched to any gene: 13. This CDR3 has 14 residues. CDR3 sequence reads: CASRMGQGINDAFF. CDR3 DNA sequence: TGTGCCAGTAGGATGGGACAGGGAATTAACGACGCTTTCTTT.

This clonotype was seen a few times. The rearrangement links TRBV7-8 to TRBJ2-5; the match to TRBD2 covers 14 bases. The closer fit of TRBJ2-1 to the DNA end suggests the J call may be wrong. The CDR3 is 17 residues long. The germline gives CDR1 SGHVS, CDR2 FQNEAQ. DNA of the CDR3: TGTGCCAGCAGCTTACAGCTTGGGACTAGCGGGAGTAGGGAGCAGTTCTTC. This codes for CASSLQLGTSGSREQFF.

The rearrangement joins TRBV9 to TRBJ2-7, with TRBD1 matching over 11 bases. This CDR3 spans 16 amino acids. The V segment lost 4 bases and the J segment 3 bases; nucleotides outside the gene matches: 9. From germline, CDR1 is SGDLS and CDR2 YYNGEE. The DNA of the CDR3 is TGTGCCAGCAGCCCCACAGGACAGGGGGCATACTACGAGCAGTACTTC. Protein: CASSPTGQGAYYEQYF.

The V call is TRBV6-2 or TRBV6-3, the J call TRBJ2-1; D may be TRBD1 (6 bases). Near its end, the DNA agrees better with TRBJ2-5, so the J call may be wrong. The germline CDR1 and CDR2 sequences are MNHEY and SVGEGT. This CDR3 comprises 13 residues. The CDR3 protein is CASSSGTSNPQYF. CDR3 in DNA: TGTGCCAGCAGCTCCGGGACATCCAATCCCCAGTACTTC.

In its sample, this clonotype was seen a few times. J is TRBJ2-7 and V is TRBV4-1, with a possible D match to TRBD2 (6 bases). The V gene lost 1 base and the J gene lost 4 bases, with 11 bases spanning the gap. Germline V gene data show CDR1 as MGHRA and CDR2 as YSYEKL. The CDR3 has 14 residues. In nucleotides, the CDR3 is TGCGCCAGCAGCCAAGGAGAGGGAGGTTACGAGCAGTACTTC. Its protein product is CASSQGEGGYEQYF.

Concerning this clonotype itself: At one end the junction does not follow the germline gene, possibly because of a read error. The J gene is TRBJ2-5, the V gene TRBV4-1; 7 nucleotides agree with TRBD1. Germline V gene lookup returns CDR1 MGHRA and CDR2 YSYEKL. This CDR3 is built from 14 residues. CDR3 sequence reads: CAGSPDREYGEQYF. DNA of the CDR3: TGCGCCGGCAGCCCCGACAGGGAATACGGGGAGCAGTACTTC.

This clonotype was found many times. The V gene is TRBV4-2, the J gene TRBJ2-1; 7 bases agree with TRBD2. The CDR3 sequence is 15 residues long. Germline CDR1 LGHNA, CDR2 YNFKEQ. V dropped 0 bases and J dropped 6; count of bases not matched to a gene: 5. The CDR3 region has the DNA TGTGCCAGCAGCCAAGACGCGGGAGCCTCCAATGAGCAGTTCTTC. Protein sequence: CASSQDAGASNEQFF.